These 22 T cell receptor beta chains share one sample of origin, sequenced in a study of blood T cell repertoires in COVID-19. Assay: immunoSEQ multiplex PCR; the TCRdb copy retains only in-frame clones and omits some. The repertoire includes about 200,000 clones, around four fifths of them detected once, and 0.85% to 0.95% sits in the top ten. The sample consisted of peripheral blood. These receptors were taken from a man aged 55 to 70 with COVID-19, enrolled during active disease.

CDR3 nucleotide sequence: TGTGCCAGCAGACCGGGACAGGGGAACGAAAAACTGTTTTTT. Protein product: CASRPGQGNEKLFF. V gene TRBV6-5 combines with J gene TRBJ1-4, with 10 bases fitting TRBD1. Germline V gene lookup returns CDR1 MNHEY and CDR2 SVGAGI. CDR3 length equals 14 residues. V lost 6 bases and J lost 8; bases outside the gene matches: 6.

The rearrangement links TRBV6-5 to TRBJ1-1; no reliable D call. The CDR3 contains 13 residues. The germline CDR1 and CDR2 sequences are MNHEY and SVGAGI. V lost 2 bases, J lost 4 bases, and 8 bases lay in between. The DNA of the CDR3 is TGTGCCAGCAGTTACGCTTATAGCACTGAAGCTTTCTTT. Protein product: CASSYAYSTEAFF.

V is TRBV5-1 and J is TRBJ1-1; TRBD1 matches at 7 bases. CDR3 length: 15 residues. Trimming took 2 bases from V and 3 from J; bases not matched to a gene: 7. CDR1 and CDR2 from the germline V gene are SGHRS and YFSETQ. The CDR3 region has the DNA TGCGCCAGCAGCTTTACAGGGGTGGAGTACACTGAAGCTTTCTTT. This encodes CASSFTGVEYTEAFF.

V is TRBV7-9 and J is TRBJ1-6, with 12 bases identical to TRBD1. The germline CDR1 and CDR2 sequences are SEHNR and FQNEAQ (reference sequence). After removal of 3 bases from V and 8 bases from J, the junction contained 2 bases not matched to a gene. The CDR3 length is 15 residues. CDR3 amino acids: CASSFGTGGDSPLHF. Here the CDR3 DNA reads TGTGCCAGCAGCTTTGGGACAGGGGGCGATTCACCCCTCCACTTT.

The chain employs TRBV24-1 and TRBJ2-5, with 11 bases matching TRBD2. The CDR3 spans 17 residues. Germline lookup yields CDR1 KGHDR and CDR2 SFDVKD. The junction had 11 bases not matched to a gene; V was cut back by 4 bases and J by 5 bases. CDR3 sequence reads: CATSDWRGTSGGETQYF. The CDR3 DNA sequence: TGTGCCACCAGTGACTGGCGGGGGACTAGCGGTGGGGAGACCCAGTACTTC.

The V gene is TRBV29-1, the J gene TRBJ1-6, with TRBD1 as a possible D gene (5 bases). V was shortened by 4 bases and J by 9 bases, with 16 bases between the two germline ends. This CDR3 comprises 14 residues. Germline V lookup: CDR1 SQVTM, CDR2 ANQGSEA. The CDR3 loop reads CSVAEGRRGSPLHF. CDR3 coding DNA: TGCAGCGTTGCGGAGGGGCGACGGGGTTCACCCCTCCACTTT. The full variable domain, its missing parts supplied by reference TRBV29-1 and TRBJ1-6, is SAVISQKPSRDICQRGTSLTIQCQVDSQVTMMFWYRQQPGQSLTLIATANQGSEATYESGFVIDKFPISRPNLTFSTLTVSNMSPEDSSIYLCSVAEGRRGSPLHFGNGTRLTVT.

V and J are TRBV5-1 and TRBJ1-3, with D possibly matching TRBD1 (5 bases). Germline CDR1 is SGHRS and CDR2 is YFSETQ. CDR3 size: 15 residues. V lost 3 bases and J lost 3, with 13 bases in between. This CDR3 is CASSSPRDGGNTIYF. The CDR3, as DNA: TGCGCCAGCAGCTCCCCCAGGGATGGTGGAAACACCATATATTTT.

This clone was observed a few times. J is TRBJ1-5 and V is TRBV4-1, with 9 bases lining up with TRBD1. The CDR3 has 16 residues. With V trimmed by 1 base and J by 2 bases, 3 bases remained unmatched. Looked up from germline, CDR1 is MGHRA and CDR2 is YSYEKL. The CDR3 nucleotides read TGCGCCAGCAGCCAAGGTAGGACAGGGGGCAATCAGCCCCAGCATTTT. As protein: CASSQGRTGGNQPQHF.

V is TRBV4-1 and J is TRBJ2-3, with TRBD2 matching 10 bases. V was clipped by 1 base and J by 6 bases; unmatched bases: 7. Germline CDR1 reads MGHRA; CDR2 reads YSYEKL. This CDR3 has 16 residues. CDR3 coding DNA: TGCGCCAGCAGCCAAGGAAAAGCGGGAGGGCGGGATACGCAGTATTTT. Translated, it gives CASSQGKAGGRDTQYF.

The CDR3 DNA reads as TGCGCCAGCAGCTTGGCCGGTGGACAGACTCGCTGGAACACTGAAGCTTTCTTT. Residues: CASSLAGGQTRWNTEAFF. This chain links TRBV5-1 with TRBJ1-1, with D perhaps TRBD1 (6 bases). Germline CDR1 SGHRS, CDR2 YFSETQ. Trimming removed 0 bases from V and 1 base from J, with 19 bases in between. This CDR3 is 18 amino acids long.

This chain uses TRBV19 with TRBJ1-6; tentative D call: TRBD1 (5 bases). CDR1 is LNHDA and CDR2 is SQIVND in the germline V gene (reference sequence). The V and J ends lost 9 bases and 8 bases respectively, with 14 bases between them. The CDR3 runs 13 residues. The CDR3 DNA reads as TGTGCCAGCGAAGGGGATTTTCATTCACCCCTCCACTTT. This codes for CASEGDFHSPLHF.

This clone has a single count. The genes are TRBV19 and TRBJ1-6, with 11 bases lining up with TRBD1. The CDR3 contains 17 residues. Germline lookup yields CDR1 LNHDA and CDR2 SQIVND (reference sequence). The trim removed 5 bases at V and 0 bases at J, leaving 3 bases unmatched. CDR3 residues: CASSPGTGGSYNSPLHF. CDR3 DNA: TGTGCCAGTAGTCCCGGGACAGGGGGCTCCTATAATTCACCCCTCCACTTT. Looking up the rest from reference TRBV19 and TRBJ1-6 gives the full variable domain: DGGITQSPKYLFRKEGQNVTLSCEQNLNHDAMYWYRQDPGQGLRLIYYSQIVNDFQKGDIAEGYSVSREKKESFPLTVTSAQKNPTAFYLCASSPGTGGSYNSPLHFGNGTRLTVT.

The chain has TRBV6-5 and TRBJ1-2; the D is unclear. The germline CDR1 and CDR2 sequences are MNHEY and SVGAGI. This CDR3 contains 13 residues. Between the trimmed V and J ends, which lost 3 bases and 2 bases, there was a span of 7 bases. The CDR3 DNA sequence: TGTGCCAGCAGTTATGGGCTGAACTATGGCTACACCTTC. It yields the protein CASSYGLNYGYTF.

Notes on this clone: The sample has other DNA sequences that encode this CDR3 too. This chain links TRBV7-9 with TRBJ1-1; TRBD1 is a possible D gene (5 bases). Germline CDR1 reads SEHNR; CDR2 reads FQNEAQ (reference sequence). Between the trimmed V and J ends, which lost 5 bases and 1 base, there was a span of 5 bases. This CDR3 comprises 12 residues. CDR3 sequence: CASSQGNTEAFF. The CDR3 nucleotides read TGTGCCAGCAGCCAGGGGAACACTGAAGCTTTCTTT.

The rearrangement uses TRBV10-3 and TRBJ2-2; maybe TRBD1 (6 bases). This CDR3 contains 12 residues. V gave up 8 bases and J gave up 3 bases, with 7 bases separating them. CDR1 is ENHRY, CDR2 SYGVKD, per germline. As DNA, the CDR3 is TGTGCCATCCGACAGGACACCGGGGAGCTGTTTTTT. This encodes CAIRQDTGELFF.

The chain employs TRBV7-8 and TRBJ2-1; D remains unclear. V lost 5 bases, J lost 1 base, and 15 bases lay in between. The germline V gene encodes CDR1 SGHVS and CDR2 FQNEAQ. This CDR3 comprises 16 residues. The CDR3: CASSPLSVMSYNEQFF. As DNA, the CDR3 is TGTGCCAGCAGCCCTCTCTCTGTTATGTCCTACAATGAGCAGTTCTTC.

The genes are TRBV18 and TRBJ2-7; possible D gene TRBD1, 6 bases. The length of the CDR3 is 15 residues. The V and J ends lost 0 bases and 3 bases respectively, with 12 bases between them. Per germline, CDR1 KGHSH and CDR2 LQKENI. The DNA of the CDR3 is TGTGCCAGCTCACCACCGGGACACCAAATCTACGAGCAGTACTTC. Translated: CASSPPGHQIYEQYF. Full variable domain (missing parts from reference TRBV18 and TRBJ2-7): NAGVMQNPRHLVRRRGQEARLRCSPMKGHSHVYWYRQLPEEGLKFMVYLQKENIIDESGMPKERFSAEFPKEGPSILRIQQVVRGDSAAYFCASSPPGHQIYEQYFGPGTRLTVT.

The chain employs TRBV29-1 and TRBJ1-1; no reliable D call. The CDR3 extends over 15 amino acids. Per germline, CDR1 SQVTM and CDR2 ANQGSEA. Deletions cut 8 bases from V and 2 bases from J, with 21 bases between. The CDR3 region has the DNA TGCAGCTCCTGGGGAGCGGTAAACGGAAACACTGAAGCTTTCTTT. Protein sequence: CSSWGAVNGNTEAFF.

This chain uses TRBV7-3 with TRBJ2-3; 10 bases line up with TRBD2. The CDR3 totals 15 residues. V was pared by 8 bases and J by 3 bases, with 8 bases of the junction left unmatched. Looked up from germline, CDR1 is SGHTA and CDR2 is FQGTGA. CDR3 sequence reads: CASGDSGRFTDTQYF. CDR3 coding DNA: TGTGCCAGCGGGGATAGCGGGAGGTTTACAGATACGCAGTATTTT.

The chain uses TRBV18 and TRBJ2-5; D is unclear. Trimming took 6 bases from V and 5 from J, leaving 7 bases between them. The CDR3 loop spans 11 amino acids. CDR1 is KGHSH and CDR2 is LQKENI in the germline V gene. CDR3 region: CASSYGETQYF. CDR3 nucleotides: TGTGCCAGCTCCTACGGGGAGACCCAGTACTTC.

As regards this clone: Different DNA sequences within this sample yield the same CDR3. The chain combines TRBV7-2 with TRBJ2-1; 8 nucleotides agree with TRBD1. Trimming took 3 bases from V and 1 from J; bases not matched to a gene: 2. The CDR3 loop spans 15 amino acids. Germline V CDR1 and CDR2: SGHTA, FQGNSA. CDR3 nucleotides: TGTGCCAGCAGCTTCGACAGGGGATCCTACAATGAGCAGTTCTTC. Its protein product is CASSFDRGSYNEQFF.

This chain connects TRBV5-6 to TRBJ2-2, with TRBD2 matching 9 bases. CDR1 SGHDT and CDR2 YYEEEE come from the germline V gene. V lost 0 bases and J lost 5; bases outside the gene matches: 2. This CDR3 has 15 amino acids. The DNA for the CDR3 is TGTGCCAGCAGCTTGGACGCGGGAGGGACCGGGGAGCTGTTTTTT. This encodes CASSLDAGGTGELFF.